The 15 T cell receptor beta chains presented below share a single source sample, sequenced in a study of identical twins. TCRdb independently ran MiXCR on the 5' RACE reads; one entry per CDR3 protein. The repertoire holds roughly 1.6 million distinct CDR3 sequences, with 32% as singletons. Material: cord blood. These receptors all stem from a newborn girl in good health.

This clonotype was recorded a few times. This chain joins TRBV4-1 and TRBJ2-3, with 11 bases identical to TRBD2. Germline V gene lookup returns CDR1 MGHRA and CDR2 YSYEKL. Germline trimming cut 4 bases from V and 7 bases from J; bases unmatched to any gene: 1. CDR3 length equals 13 residues. The CDR3 region is CASSRLAGNTQYF. The CDR3, as DNA: TGCGCCAGCAGCCGACTAGCGGGGAATACGCAGTATTTT.

The CDR3 DNA reads as TGCGCCAGCAGCTTAGGGTGCCGTCCTAGCGGGGGGCCCTTCATCTCTAGCACAGATACGCAGTATTTT. Translation gives CASSLGCRPSGGPFISSTDTQYF. The genes are TRBV5-1 and TRBJ2-3; 11 bases fit TRBD2. The CDR3 totals 23 residues. Germline CDR1 and CDR2: SGHRS and YFSETQ. J gave up 0 bases and V 2 bases, and 23 bases lay outside the gene matches.

The chain is built from TRBV12-3 or TRBV12-4 and TRBJ2-1; 7 bases match TRBD2. The CDR3 extends over 17 amino acids. Trimming cost V 6 bases and J 12 bases; bases outside gene matches: 23. Here the CDR3 reads CASRSPLERTSRGWQFF. CDR3 sequence (DNA): TGTGCCAGCAGATCCCCTCTGGAGAGGACTAGTCGGGGATGGCAGTTCTTC.

This clonotype has only a few counts. The V and J genes are TRBV29-1 and TRBJ2-7; D is possibly TRBD1 (8 bases). Trimming stripped 4 bases from V and 2 bases from J, with 18 bases between. Germline CDR1 is SQVTM and CDR2 is ANQGSEA. This CDR3 region has 15 residues. The CDR3 loop is CSVGGGTGVAYEQYF. In nucleotides, the CDR3 is TGCAGCGTTGGGGGGGGGACAGGCGTTGCCTACGAGCAGTACTTC.

This chain links TRBV4-2 with TRBJ2-5; D gene unclear. The CDR3 length is 15 residues. V was shortened by 4 bases and J by 0 bases, with 12 bases between the two germline ends. Germline V gene data show CDR1 as LGHNA and CDR2 as YNFKEQ. The CDR3 loop is CASSLRLADQETQYF. The CDR3 nucleotides are TGTGCCAGCAGCCTTCGACTGGCCGACCAAGAGACCCAGTACTTC.

V usage is TRBV7-8 and J usage is TRBJ2-1; TRBD2 matches at 14 bases. The CDR3 extends over 19 amino acids. CDR1 is SGHVS, CDR2 FQNEAQ, per germline. The V and J ends lost 5 bases and 0 bases, in that order; junction bases with no gene match: 9. The CDR3 bases are TGTGCCAGCAGCCGCGCCCGACTAGCGGGAGGGAGCTCCTACAATGAGCAGTTCTTC. It is translated as CASSRARLAGGSSYNEQFF.

The chain couples TRBV20-1 to TRBJ2-7; D remains ambiguous. The CDR3 runs 14 residues. Germline V lookup: CDR1 DFQATT, CDR2 SNEGSKA (reference sequence). V was clipped by 3 bases and J by 2 bases, with 14 bases between them. The CDR3 DNA is TGCAGTGCTAGTCTGGCGTGGACCCCCTACGAGCAGTACTTC. This sequence encodes CSASLAWTPYEQYF.

This clonotype showed up just a few times. DNA of the CDR3: TGTGCCAGCACCGGACAGGGGGCTGCCTATGGCTACACCTTC. Translation gives CASTGQGAAYGYTF. V usage is TRBV6-1 and J usage is TRBJ1-2; 11 bases match TRBD1. This CDR3 region has 14 residues. CDR1 is MNHNS and CDR2 is SASEGT in the germline V gene. The junction had 5 bases not matched to a gene; V was cut back by 7 bases and J by 4 bases.

This clonotype appeared a few times. The rearrangement joins TRBV19 to TRBJ2-7; unclear D gene. In germline, CDR1 is LNHDA, CDR2 SQIVND (reference sequence). V was cut by 5 bases and J by 3 bases, with 11 bases left in between. CDR3 length equals 13 residues. DNA of the CDR3: TGTGCCAGTAGTGTCTTAGTGGACTACGAGCAGTACTTC. Translating it yields CASSVLVDYEQYF.

This clonotype was observed a few times. This rearrangement joins TRBV15 to TRBJ1-1; the D gene is possibly TRBD1 (5 bases). Germline CDR1 is LNHNV and CDR2 is YYDKDF (reference sequence). V was pared by 1 base and J by 2 bases, with 14 bases between. The CDR3 is 16 amino acids. The CDR3 reads CATSRALTVKNTEAFF. In nucleotides, the CDR3 is TGTGCCACCAGCAGAGCTCTGACAGTAAAAAACACTGAAGCTTTCTTT.

The gene calls are TRBV10-2 and TRBJ1-6, with D tentatively TRBD1 (6 bases). This CDR3 is 17 amino acids long. Germline V CDR1 and CDR2: WSHSY, SAAADI. The V gene lost 8 bases and the J gene lost 0 bases, with 17 bases spanning the gap. The CDR3 spells CASRRTVGRSYNSPLHF. The CDR3 nucleotides are TGCGCCAGCCGACGGACAGTTGGGCGCTCCTATAATTCACCCCTCCACTTT.

The chain carries TRBV20-1 and TRBJ1-2, with unresolved D. Deletions cut 5 bases from V and 8 bases from J, with 18 bases between. The CDR3 totals 13 residues. Germline V lookup: CDR1 DFQATT, CDR2 SNEGSKA (reference sequence). In DNA, the CDR3 is TGCAGTGCTCCCACTTGGGAATCCGGAGGCTACACCTTC. Protein product: CSAPTWESGGYTF.

The rearrangement joins TRBV20-1 to TRBJ1-2; 9 bases match TRBD1. V dropped 6 bases and J dropped 2; count of bases not matched to a gene: 4. This CDR3 has 13 residues. Germline lookup yields CDR1 DFQATT and CDR2 SNEGSKA (reference sequence). The CDR3 sequence is CSAEDRGNYGYTF. CDR3 sequence (DNA): TGCAGTGCAGAAGACAGGGGGAACTATGGCTACACCTTC.

This chain uses TRBV2 with TRBJ2-7; possibly TRBD2 for D (6 bases). The germline gives CDR1 SNHLY, CDR2 FYNNEI. V lost 6 bases and J 2 bases, leaving 17 bases between the germline ends. This CDR3 spans 15 amino acids. The CDR3 loop reads CASSGNAGPTYEQYF. The CDR3 nucleotides are TGTGCCAGCAGCGGTAATGCGGGACCAACCTACGAGCAGTACTTC. Variable domain in full (rest from reference TRBV2 and TRBJ2-7): EPEVTQTPSHQVTQMGQEVILRCVPISNHLYFYWYRQILGQKVEFLVSFYNNEISEKSEIFDDQFSVERPDGSNFTLKIRSTKLEDSAMYFCASSGNAGPTYEQYFGPGTRLTVT.

J is TRBJ2-7 and V is TRBV5-1; 7 nucleotides agree with TRBD1. Trimming took 3 bases from V and 4 from J; bases not matched to a gene: 7. This CDR3 region has 14 residues. Germline lookup yields CDR1 SGHRS and CDR2 YFSETQ. The CDR3 spells CASSYIGTAYEQYF. The CDR3 DNA follows: TGCGCCAGCAGCTATATCGGGACAGCTTACGAGCAGTACTTC.